One T cell receptor (beta chain) is described in this entry. This clonotype was detected ten times or more. The clone's antigen remains unknown. No base quality values were provided; no much bigger clone lies one nucleotide off. This specimen belongs to a study of early T cells in non-severe SARS-CoV-2 infection (dated by TCRdb to the early 2020s). About the full investigation: Bulk RNA from unsorted whole blood was used for TCR sequencing, so alpha and beta chains could not be paired. On the study overall, not on this receptor specifically: Matching against VDJdb was skewed toward anti-spike CD8 responses, likely underestimated virus-specific expansions, and missed private and CD4 specificities.

Taken from the germline V gene, the CDR1 and CDR2 loops are MGHRA and YSYEKL. There are 14 amino acids in the CDR3, from cysteine to phenylalanine inclusive. Solely the CDR3 DNA is kept, with 42 bases framed from the first base. The V and J ends are trimmed by 0 bases and 4 bases, leaving 7 bases between them. A case-control design nested within a healthcare worker cohort in London, UK, was used, with weekly nasopharyngeal swab PCR tests and blood sampling performed. Healthcare workers were recruited during the week of the UK lockdown, between 23 and 31 March 2020, and followed weekly for up to 16 weeks. The protocol used for the library was 5' RACE. Sequencing was performed on a NextSeq 500. In the TCR library protocol, unique molecular identifiers were attached to individual cDNA molecules to correct for PCR bias and sequencing error. Both TCR alpha and beta chains were sequenced, and tight co-correlation was observed between alpha and beta sequence abundances in each sample. For the original study's pipeline: Decombinator V4 was used to perform V gene, J gene and CDR3 annotation of TCR sequences. TCRs were defined as expanded if a significant change between any two time points was detected under a Poisson model with p below 0.0001. TCR abundances were normalised to the total number of TCRs sequenced per sample and were expressed as counts per million. TRAV1-2 paired with TRAJ12, TRAJ20 or TRAJ33 defined MAIT TCRs, while TRAV10 paired with TRAJ18 defined iNKT TCRs. A search of VDJdb, accessed on 1 November 2021, was run for TCRs annotated to CMV, EBV and SARS-CoV-2, with TCRs annotated for multiple antigens excluded. Clones were called with MiXCR by TCRdb after fastp trimmed the public reads at Q25, and only in-frame beta chains were retained. Each entry merges the rows of one CDR3 protein and shows their most common DNA and genes. Here the V and J calls rest on TCRdb's processing, not on the authors' analysis. This sample holds nearly 60,000 distinct CDR3 sequences; 9.5% to 15% were observed only once. Around 9.9% of the sample comes from the top ten.

The sequencing sample was made of whole blood. This TCR was sampled from an adult who was a healthcare worker with PCR-confirmed SARS-CoV-2 infection or an uninfected control (not recorded which). The chain is assembled from TRBV4-1 and TRBJ1-5, with no reliable assignment of the D segment. The base sequence is TGCGCCAGCAGCCAAGAATTAAGGAATCAGCCCCAGCATTTT. Its translation reads: CASSQELRNQPQHF.